This T cell receptor (beta chain) derives from a study of shared clonotypes between healthy human individuals. Study-level information: A couple of women and a few men aged 18 to 49 served as donors. General study results and limits: What rarefaction showed was incomplete sorted-subset sequencing despite large depth. Among a few donors, approximately 4.6% of naive CD4 clonotypes were found in common.

An assay was performed, and its level was deep. Produced via immunoSEQ multiplex PCR; TCRdb's table is partial and in-frame only. This sample has millions of clones; just over 90% occur once, and the top ten carry about 0.13%. About this clone itself: Its specificity is not known.

The source material was naive CD4+ T cells sorted from blood. Subset meaning: CD45RA+ positively selected. The sequence was collected from a man between 18 and 35 years old in good health.

The CDR3, as DNA: TGTGCCAGCAGCGGTAAACTAGCGGGAGTAACAGAGACCCAGTACTTC. Translation gives CASSGKLAGVTETQYF. The chain joins TRBV9 to TRBJ2-5, with 11 bases matching TRBD2. Unmatched junction bases numbered 8, after V lost 3 bases and J lost 4 bases. Germline CDR1 SGDLS, CDR2 YYNGEE. The CDR3 extends over 16 amino acids.